Listed below are T cell receptor beta chains from one sample, sequenced in a study of post-analysis software for immune sequencing data. TCRdb fed the PCR reads into MiXCR, producing one record per CDR3 protein. The table shows 650,000 to 850,000 distinct CDR3 sequences, with approximately 57% occurring only once. Material: blood. All receptors derive from a girl aged 10 to 17 with multiple sclerosis. The CDR3 runs from the conserved cysteine through the conserved F or W. The order of the fields is CDR3 length, V gene, clone size, D gene, J gene, CDR3 protein, CDR3 DNA. D genes are given only for firm matches. Clone size, where shown, is once, few, many, or a class for clones that have expanded.

13,TRBV6-5,-,-,TRBJ1-2,CASSATEGYGYTF,TGTGCCAGCAGTGCGACAGAGGGCTATGGCTACACCTTC
19,TRBV7-2,-,TRBD2,TRBJ2-1,CASSGRSPWTSGRANEQFF,TGTGCCAGCAGCGGGAGATCCCCTTGGACTAGCGGGAGGGCCAATGAGCAGTTCTTC
17,TRBV6-6,-,-,TRBJ2-1,CASSYPREQALRHEQFF,TGTGCCAGCAGTTACCCCCGGGAGCAGGCCCTGAGGCATGAGCAGTTCTTC
18,TRBV12-3/TRBV12-4,few,-,TRBJ1-2,CASSFHPFAAGLRYGYTF,TGTGCCAGCAGTTTTCACCCATTCGCGGCAGGGCTCCGGTATGGCTACACCTTC
16,TRBV20-1,-,TRBD2,TRBJ2-1,CSATGLAAISYNEQFF,TGCAGTGCTACGGGACTAGCTGCTATATCCTACAATGAGCAGTTCTTC
15,TRBV27,few,TRBD1,TRBJ1-6,CASSPRTGGSSPLHF,TGTGCCAGCAGCCCTAGAACAGGGGGCTCTTCACCCCTCCACTTT
13,TRBV14,-,-,TRBJ2-5,CASSYTHPETQYF,TGTGCCAGCAGCTATACCCACCCAGAGACCCAGTACTTC
15,TRBV7-9,-,TRBD1,TRBJ2-1,CASGQTGASYNEQFF,TGTGCCAGCGGTCAAACAGGGGCCTCCTACAATGAGCAGTTCTTC
14,TRBV20-1,few,-,TRBJ2-3,CSASGGRSTDTQYF,TGCAGTGCTAGCGGGGGGCGGAGCACAGATACGCAGTATTTT
15,TRBV10-3,-,TRBD2,TRBJ2-2,CAISPSGSDTGELFF,TGTGCCATCAGTCCTAGCGGGAGCGACACCGGGGAGCTGTTTTTT
14,TRBV7-9,-,-,TRBJ2-7,CASSPRGPRYEQYF,TGTGCCAGCAGCCCCCGGGGACCACGCTACGAGCAGTACTTC
14,TRBV29-1,-,-,TRBJ2-3,CSVESGVNTDTQYF,TGCAGCGTTGAATCTGGGGTAAACACAGATACGCAGTATTTT
15,TRBV4-3,few,-,TRBJ2-3,CASSQLADTTDTQYF,TGCGCCAGCAGCCAGTTAGCGGATACAACAGATACGCAGTATTTT
13,TRBV5-1,-,-,TRBJ1-2,CASSPTKNYGYTF,TGCGCCAGCAGCCCGACAAAGAACTATGGCTACACCTTC
15,TRBV16,-,-,TRBJ2-7,CASSQSGRVSHGQYF,TGTGCCAGCAGCCAATCTGGTAGGGTGTCCCACGGGCAGTACTTC
17,TRBV10-2,once,TRBD1,TRBJ2-5,CASSGLRQGAWEETQYF,TGCGCCAGCAGTGGGCTACGACAGGGGGCTTGGGAGGAGACCCAGTACTTC
14,TRBV7-9,-,TRBD1,TRBJ2-7,CASSARDSPYEQYF,TGTGCCAGCAGCGCCCGGGACAGTCCCTACGAGCAGTACTTC
14,TRBV20-1,once,TRBD1,TRBJ1-2,CSARPGTGDYGYTF,TGCAGTGCTAGACCCGGGACAGGGGACTATGGCTACACCTTC
12,TRBV6-2/TRBV6-3,-,-,TRBJ2-4,CASSHQSGIQYF,TGTGCCAGCAGTCACCAGAGCGGCATTCAGTACTTC
14,TRBV6-5,few,TRBD1,TRBJ2-1,CASRKDRVWGEQFF,TGTGCCAGCAGGAAGGACAGGGTATGGGGTGAGCAGTTCTTC
15,TRBV2,-,TRBD2,TRBJ2-1,CASSAASGPYNEQFF,TGTGCCAGCAGTGCTGCTAGCGGGCCCTACAATGAGCAGTTCTTC
14,TRBV7-6,few,-,TRBJ1-2,CASSRDPANYGYTF,TGTGCCAGCAGCCGGGACCCAGCTAACTATGGCTACACCTTC
14,TRBV6-1,-,TRBD1,TRBJ1-1,CATGTVYVNTEAFF,TGTGCCACAGGGACAGTCTATGTGAACACTGAAGCTTTCTTT
15,TRBV13,-,TRBD2,TRBJ2-1,CASSLGLGGLSEQFF,TGTGCCAGCAGCTTAGGCTTGGGGGGGTTGAGTGAGCAGTTCTTC
12,TRBV10-3,few,TRBD2,TRBJ2-3,CAIRSLAETQYF,TGTGCCATCCGAAGTCTAGCGGAGACGCAGTATTTT
16,TRBV7-9,-,-,TRBJ2-1,CASSLAGETVYNEQFF,TGTGCCAGCAGCTTAGCCGGGGAAACTGTCTACAATGAGCAGTTCTTC
15,TRBV5-1,-,TRBD2,TRBJ2-2,CASSPTSVVTGELFF,TGCGCCAGCAGCCCCACTAGCGTTGTCACCGGGGAGCTGTTTTTT
17,TRBV6-6,-,-,TRBJ2-1,CASSYRSAGQTYNEQFF,TGTGCCAGCAGTTACCGTAGCGCAGGACAGACCTACAATGAGCAGTTCTTC
15,TRBV15,-,-,TRBJ2-1,CATSSRDSRASKQFF,TGTGCCACCAGCAGCCGGGACTCCAGAGCCTCAAAGCAGTTCTTC
14,TRBV5-1,-,-,TRBJ1-6,CASSAGQGNSPHHF,TGCGCCAGCAGCGCGGGACAAGGGAATTCACCCCACCACTTT
15,TRBV7-2,-,-,TRBJ2-3,CASSLWDTNTDTQYF,TGTGCCAGCAGCTTATGGGACACGAACACAGATACGCAGTATTTT
16,TRBV12-3/TRBV12-4,-,TRBD2,TRBJ2-3,CASSLRTSAITDTQYF,TGTGCCAGCAGTTTAAGGACTAGCGCCATCACAGATACGCAGTATTTT
14,TRBV12-3/TRBV12-4,-,-,TRBJ2-3,CASRGGLDTDTQYF,TGTGCCAGCCGTGGGGGGCTAGATACAGATACGCAGTATTTT
15,TRBV15,once,TRBD2,TRBJ2-1,CATRRTRSSYNEQFF,TGTGCCACCAGAAGGACTAGAAGCTCCTACAATGAGCAGTTCTTC
17,TRBV9,-,-,TRBJ1-2,CASSVDESGILNYGYTF,TGTGCCAGCAGCGTAGACGAATCAGGGATCCTCAACTATGGCTACACCTTC
17,TRBV7-3,-,TRBD2,TRBJ2-1,CASSLGPGRAAYNEQFF,TGTGCCAGCAGCTTAGGACCCGGGAGGGCTGCCTACAATGAGCAGTTCTTC
13,TRBV29-1,-,-,TRBJ2-3,CSGMLGLVDTQYF,TGCAGCGGCATGCTGGGATTAGTAGATACGCAGTATTTT
16,TRBV12-3/TRBV12-4,-,TRBD2,TRBJ2-3,CASSLGASGRADTQYF,TGTGCCAGCAGTCTGGGGGCTAGCGGGAGAGCAGATACGCAGTATTTT
13,TRBV20-1,-,-,TRBJ1-5,CSARRYSNQPQHF,TGCAGTGCTAGACGGTATAGCAATCAGCCCCAGCATTTT
16,TRBV2,-,-,TRBJ1-2,CASFGTGGESGYGYTF,TGTGCCAGCTTCGGGACGGGGGGCGAAAGCGGCTATGGCTACACCTTC
15,TRBV20-1,once,TRBD2,TRBJ2-1,CSASPTAGIYNEQFF,TGCAGTGCTAGCCCCACAGCGGGGATCTACAATGAGCAGTTCTTC
12,TRBV6-5,-,-,TRBJ2-7,CASSYTDDEQYF,TGTGCCAGCAGTTATACAGACGACGAGCAGTACTTC
17,TRBV18,-,TRBD1,TRBJ2-7,CASSPYRAGTGSYEQYF,TGTGCCAGCTCACCTTACAGAGCCGGGACAGGGTCCTACGAGCAGTACTTC
12,TRBV12-3/TRBV12-4,few,-,TRBJ2-5,CASSSSQKTQYF,TGTGCCAGCAGTTCCTCTCAGAAGACCCAGTACTTC
16,TRBV9,-,-,TRBJ2-7,CASSVERGATRYEQYF,TGTGCCAGCAGCGTAGAAAGAGGGGCGACTCGCTACGAGCAGTACTTC
17,TRBV12-5,few,-,TRBJ2-5,CASGLVWPIRRQETQYF,TGTGCTAGTGGTTTGGTATGGCCGATCAGGCGGCAAGAGACCCAGTACTTC
10,TRBV29-1,few,-,TRBJ2-7,CSVMEGRQYF,TGCAGCGTTATGGAGGGAAGGCAGTACTTC
14,TRBV20-1,-,-,TRBJ2-1,CSARRPLFGNEQFF,TGCAGTGCTAGAAGGCCCTTGTTCGGCAATGAGCAGTTCTTC
16,TRBV7-2,few,-,TRBJ2-5,CASSLVWQGIQETQYF,TGTGCCAGCAGTTTAGTGTGGCAAGGAATCCAAGAGACCCAGTACTTC
14,TRBV9,-,-,TRBJ1-4,CASSEGGPREKLFF,TGTGCCAGCAGCGAGGGGGGGCCTCGGGAAAAACTGTTTTTT
15,TRBV5-1,few,TRBD2,TRBJ2-5,CASSLAGGGAETQYF,TGCGCCAGCAGCTTGGCCGGCGGGGGGGCTGAGACCCAGTACTTC
15,TRBV5-1,-,-,TRBJ1-1,CASSRTDSPNTEAFF,TGCGCCAGCAGCAGGACCGACAGCCCGAACACTGAAGCTTTCTTT
15,TRBV20-1,-,-,TRBJ1-5,CSALWGEFGNQPQHF,TGCAGTGCTCTCTGGGGGGAATTCGGCAATCAGCCCCAGCATTTT
18,TRBV18,once,-,TRBJ2-3,CASSPERPEPNSTDTQYF,TGTGCCAGCTCACCCGAACGGCCAGAACCAAATAGCACAGATACGCAGTATTTT
17,TRBV4-1,-,TRBD1,TRBJ2-7,CASSQDSPTGAGNEQYF,TGCGCCAGCAGCCAAGATTCCCCGACAGGGGCAGGGAACGAGCAGTACTTC
15,TRBV7-3,few,TRBD2,TRBJ2-1,CASRKTSGIYNEQFF,TGTGCCAGCAGGAAGACTAGCGGGATCTACAATGAGCAGTTCTTC
14,TRBV5-6,few,-,TRBJ1-5,CASSLGSTLKPQHF,TGTGCCAGCAGCTTGGGCAGCACGCTCAAGCCCCAGCATTTT
13,TRBV29-1,-,TRBD1,TRBJ2-1,CSAHRDRVNERFF,TGCAGCGCTCACCGGGACAGGGTAAATGAGCGGTTCTTC
14,TRBV20-1,once,TRBD2,TRBJ2-2,CSASPAGGPGELFF,TGCAGTGCTAGCCCAGCGGGGGGGCCCGGGGAGCTGTTTTTT
14,TRBV5-1,-,-,TRBJ1-1,CASSPKTTNTEAFF,TGCGCCAGCAGCCCCAAAACAACGAACACTGAAGCTTTCTTT